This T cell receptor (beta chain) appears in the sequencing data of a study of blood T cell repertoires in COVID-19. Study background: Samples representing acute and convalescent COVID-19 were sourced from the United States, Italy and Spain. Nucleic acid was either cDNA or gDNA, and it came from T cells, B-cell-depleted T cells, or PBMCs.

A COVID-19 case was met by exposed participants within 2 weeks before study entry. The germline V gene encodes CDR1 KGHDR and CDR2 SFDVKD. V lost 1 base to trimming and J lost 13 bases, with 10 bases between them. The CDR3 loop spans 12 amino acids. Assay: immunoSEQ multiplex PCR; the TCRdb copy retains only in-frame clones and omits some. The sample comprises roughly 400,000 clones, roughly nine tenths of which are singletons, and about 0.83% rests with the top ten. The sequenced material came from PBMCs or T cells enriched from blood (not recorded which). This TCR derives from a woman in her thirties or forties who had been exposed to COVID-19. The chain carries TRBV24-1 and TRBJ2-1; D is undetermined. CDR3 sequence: CATSDFSQIQFF. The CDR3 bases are TGTGCCACCAGTGATTTTAGCCAGATTCAGTTCTTC.